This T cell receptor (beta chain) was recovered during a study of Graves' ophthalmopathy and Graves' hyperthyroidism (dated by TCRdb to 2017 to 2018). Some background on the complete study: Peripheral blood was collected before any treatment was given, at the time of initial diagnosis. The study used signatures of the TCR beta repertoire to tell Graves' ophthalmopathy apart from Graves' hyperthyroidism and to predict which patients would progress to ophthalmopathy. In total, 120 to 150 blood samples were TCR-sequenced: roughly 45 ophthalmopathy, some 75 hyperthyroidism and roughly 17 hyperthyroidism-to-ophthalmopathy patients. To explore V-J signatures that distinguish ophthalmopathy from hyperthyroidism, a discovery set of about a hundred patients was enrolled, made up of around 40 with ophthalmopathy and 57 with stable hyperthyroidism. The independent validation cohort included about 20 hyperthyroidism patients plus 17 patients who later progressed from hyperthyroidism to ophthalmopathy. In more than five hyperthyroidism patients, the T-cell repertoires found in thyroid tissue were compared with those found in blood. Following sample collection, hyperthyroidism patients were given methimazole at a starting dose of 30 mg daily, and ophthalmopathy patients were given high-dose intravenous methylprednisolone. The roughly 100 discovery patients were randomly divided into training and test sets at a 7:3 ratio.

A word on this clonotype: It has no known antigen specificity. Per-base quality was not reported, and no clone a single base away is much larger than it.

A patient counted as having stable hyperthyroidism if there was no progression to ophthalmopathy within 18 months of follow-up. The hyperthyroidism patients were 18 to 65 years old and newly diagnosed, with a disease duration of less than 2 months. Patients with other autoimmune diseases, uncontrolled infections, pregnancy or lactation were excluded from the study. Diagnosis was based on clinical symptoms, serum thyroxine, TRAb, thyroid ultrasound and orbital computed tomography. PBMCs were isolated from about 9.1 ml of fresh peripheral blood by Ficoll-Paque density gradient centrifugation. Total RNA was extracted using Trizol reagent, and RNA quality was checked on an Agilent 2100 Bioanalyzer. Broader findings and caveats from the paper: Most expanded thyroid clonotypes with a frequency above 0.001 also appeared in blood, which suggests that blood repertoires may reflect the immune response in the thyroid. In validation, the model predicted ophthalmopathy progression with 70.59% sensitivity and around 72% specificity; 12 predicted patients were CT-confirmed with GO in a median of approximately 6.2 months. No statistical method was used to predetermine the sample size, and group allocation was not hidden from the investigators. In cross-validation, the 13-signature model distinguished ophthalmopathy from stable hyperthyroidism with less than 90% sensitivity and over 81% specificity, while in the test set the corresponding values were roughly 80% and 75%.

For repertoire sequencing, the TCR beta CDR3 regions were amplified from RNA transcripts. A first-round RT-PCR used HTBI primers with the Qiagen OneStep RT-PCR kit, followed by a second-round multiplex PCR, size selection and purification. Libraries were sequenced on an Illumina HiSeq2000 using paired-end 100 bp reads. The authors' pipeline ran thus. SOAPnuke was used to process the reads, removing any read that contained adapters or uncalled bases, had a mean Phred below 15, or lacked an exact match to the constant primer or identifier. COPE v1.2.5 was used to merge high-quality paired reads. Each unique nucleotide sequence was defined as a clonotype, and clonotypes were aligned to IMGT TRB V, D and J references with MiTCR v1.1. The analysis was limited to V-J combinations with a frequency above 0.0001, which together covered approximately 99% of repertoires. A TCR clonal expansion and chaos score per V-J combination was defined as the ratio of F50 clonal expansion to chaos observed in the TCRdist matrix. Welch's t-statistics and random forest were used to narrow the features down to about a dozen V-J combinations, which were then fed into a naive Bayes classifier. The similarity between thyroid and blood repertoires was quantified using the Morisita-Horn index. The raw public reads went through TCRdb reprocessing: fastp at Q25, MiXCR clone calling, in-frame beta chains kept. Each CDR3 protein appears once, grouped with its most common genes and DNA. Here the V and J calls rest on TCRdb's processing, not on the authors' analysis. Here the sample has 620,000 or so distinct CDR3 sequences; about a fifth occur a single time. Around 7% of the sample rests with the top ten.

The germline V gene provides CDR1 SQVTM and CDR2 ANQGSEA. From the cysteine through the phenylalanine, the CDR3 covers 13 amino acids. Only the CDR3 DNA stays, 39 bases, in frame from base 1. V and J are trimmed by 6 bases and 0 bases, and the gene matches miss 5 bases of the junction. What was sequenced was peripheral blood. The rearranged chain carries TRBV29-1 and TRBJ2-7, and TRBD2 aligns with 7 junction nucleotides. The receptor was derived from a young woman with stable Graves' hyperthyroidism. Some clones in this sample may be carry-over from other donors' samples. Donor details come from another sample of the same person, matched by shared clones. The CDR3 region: CSVSRGGSYEQYF. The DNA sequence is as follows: TGCAGCGTCTCCCGCGGGGGCTCCTACGAGCAGTACTTC.